A selection of T cell receptor beta chains follows, all from one sample in a study of T cell responses to AZD1222 COVID-19 vaccine. TCRdb keeps only in-frame clones here, not all; method: immunoSEQ multiplex PCR. The sample has roughly 130,000 clones, 86% seen once; the top ten hold about 12%. The source material was peripheral blood, sampled on day 0 of AZD1222 vaccination. Receptor source: an adult in good health. Each CDR3 is given with its conserved first and last residue. A D gene is named only where the DNA matches it firmly. Only part of the rows carry a size: once, few, many, or a class if the clone is expanded.

D: .
V: TRBV28
size: .
J: TRBJ1-1
length: 12
CDR3: CATRGPNTEAFF
DNA: TGTGCCACCAGGGGTCCTAACACTGAAGCTTTCTTT

D: .
V: TRBV6-5
size: .
J: TRBJ1-1
length: 12
CDR3: CASKGRVTEAFF
DNA: TGTGCCAGCAAGGGACGGGTAACTGAAGCTTTCTTT

D: .
V: TRBV29-1
size: .
J: TRBJ2-1
length: 12
CDR3: CSVGGLYNEQFF
DNA: TGCAGCGTTGGGGGATTGTACAATGAGCAGTTCTTC

D: TRBD1
V: TRBV19
size: .
J: TRBJ2-3
length: 15
CDR3: CASSIEGVRGDTQYF
DNA: TGTGCCAGTAGTATAGAAGGGGTCAGGGGGGATACGCAGTATTTT

D: .
V: TRBV7-2
size: .
J: TRBJ1-4
length: 15
CDR3: CASSLTAGSGEKLFF
DNA: TGTGCCAGCAGCTTAACTGCAGGGTCGGGCGAAAAACTGTTTTTT

D: .
V: TRBV4-3
size: .
J: TRBJ1-2
length: 14
CDR3: CASSQGTANYGYTF
DNA: TGCGCCAGCAGCCAAGGGACAGCCAACTATGGCTACACCTTC

D: .
V: TRBV14
size: .
J: TRBJ1-2
length: 14
CDR3: CASSQGAGPYGYTF
DNA: TGTGCCAGCAGCCAAGGGGCGGGTCCCTATGGCTACACCTTC

D: TRBD1
V: TRBV2
size: .
J: TRBJ1-2
length: 13
CDR3: CASVGQGERGYTF
DNA: TGTGCCAGCGTTGGACAGGGGGAGCGTGGCTACACCTTC

D: .
V: TRBV12-3/TRBV12-4
size: once
J: TRBJ2-5
length: 12
CDR3: CARGLYQETQYF
DNA: TGTGCCAGGGGCCTCTACCAAGAGACCCAGTACTTC

D: TRBD1
V: TRBV11-2
size: .
J: TRBJ1-1
length: 15
CDR3: CASSQGQGMNTEAFF
DNA: TGTGCCAGCAGCCAGGGACAGGGGATGAACACTGAAGCTTTCTTT

D: TRBD2
V: TRBV3-1/TRBV3-2
size: .
J: TRBJ2-5
length: 15
CDR3: CASSQAAGDGETQYF
DNA: TGTGCCAGCAGCCAAGCCGCGGGGGATGGGGAGACCCAGTACTTC

D: .
V: TRBV10-1
size: .
J: TRBJ1-1
length: 16
CDR3: CASSESTRTFNTEAFF
DNA: TGCGCCAGCAGTGAGTCGACTCGGACCTTTAACACTGAAGCTTTCTTT

D: .
V: TRBV9
size: once
J: TRBJ1-3
length: 17
CDR3: CASSLLGAGQSGNTIYF
DNA: TGTGCCAGCAGCCTCCTGGGGGCGGGACAATCTGGAAACACCATATATTTT

D: .
V: TRBV10-3
size: .
J: TRBJ2-1
length: 16
CDR3: CAISAFTGAGYNEQFF
DNA: TGTGCCATCAGTGCCTTTACAGGGGCGGGATACAATGAGCAGTTCTTC

D: TRBD1
V: TRBV7-2
size: .
J: TRBJ2-7
length: 16
CDR3: CASSLAFRRGGDEQYF
DNA: TGTGCCAGCAGCTTAGCGTTTCGGCGAGGGGGCGACGAGCAGTACTTC

D: .
V: TRBV4-3
size: .
J: TRBJ1-2
length: 15
CDR3: CASSQSPQGSYGYTF
DNA: TGCGCCAGCAGCCAAAGCCCCCAGGGTAGCTATGGCTACACCTTC

D: .
V: TRBV4-2
size: .
J: TRBJ1-1
length: 14
CDR3: CASSQDHQGVVAFF
DNA: TGTGCCAGCAGCCAAGATCATCAGGGAGTTGTAGCTTTCTTT

D: .
V: TRBV28
size: .
J: TRBJ1-2
length: 12
CDR3: CASRAVGYGYTF
DNA: TGTGCCAGCAGGGCAGTGGGCTATGGCTACACCTTC

D: .
V: TRBV18
size: .
J: TRBJ1-1
length: 14
CDR3: CASSTRVPNTEAFF
DNA: TGTGCCAGCTCAACCAGGGTCCCAAACACTGAAGCTTTCTTT

D: TRBD1
V: TRBV16
size: .
J: TRBJ1-5
length: 15
CDR3: CASSQGAGGDQPQHF
DNA: TGTGCCAGCAGCCAGGGGGCAGGGGGTGATCAGCCCCAGCATTTT

D: .
V: TRBV9
size: .
J: TRBJ1-1
length: 13
CDR3: CASSTLVDTEAFF
DNA: TGTGCCAGCAGCACACTAGTCGACACTGAAGCTTTCTTT

D: TRBD1
V: TRBV10-1
size: few
J: TRBJ2-1
length: 17
CDR3: CASNVSRGTVSYNEQFF
DNA: TGCGCCAGCAACGTTAGTAGGGGGACAGTCTCCTACAATGAGCAGTTCTTC

D: .
V: TRBV6-5
size: .
J: TRBJ1-6
length: 15
CDR3: CASSYTGPDNSPLHF
DNA: TGTGCCAGCAGTTATACCGGGCCGGATAATTCACCCCTCCACTTT

D: TRBD1
V: TRBV29-1
size: once
J: TRBJ2-7
length: 11
CDR3: CSVHRGREQYF
DNA: TGCAGCGTCCACAGGGGGCGGGAGCAGTACTTC

D: .
V: TRBV29-1
size: .
J: TRBJ1-2
length: 11
CDR3: CALGENYGYTF
DNA: TGCGCCCTGGGGGAAAACTATGGCTACACCTTC

D: .
V: TRBV5-6
size: .
J: TRBJ1-4
length: 14
CDR3: CASSLEQRNEKLFF
DNA: TGTGCCAGCAGCTTGGAACAGCGTAATGAAAAACTGTTTTTT

D: TRBD1
V: TRBV24-1
size: .
J: TRBJ1-1
length: 16
CDR3: CATSDANPDRDAEAFF
DNA: TGTGCCACCAGTGATGCAAACCCCGACAGGGACGCTGAAGCTTTCTTT

D: .
V: TRBV7-2
size: .
J: TRBJ2-3
length: 14
CDR3: CASSLVASTDTQYF
DNA: TGTGCCAGCAGCTTAGTGGCTAGCACAGATACGCAGTATTTT

D: .
V: TRBV12-3/TRBV12-4
size: .
J: TRBJ2-2
length: 13
CDR3: CASSPDSAGELFF
DNA: TGTGCCAGCAGTCCCGACTCGGCCGGGGAGCTGTTTTTT

D: .
V: TRBV19
size: .
J: TRBJ1-5
length: 13
CDR3: CASSLARVQPQHF
DNA: TGTGCCAGTAGCCTCGCCAGGGTTCAGCCCCAGCATTTT

D: .
V: TRBV7-2
size: .
J: TRBJ2-3
length: 16
CDR3: CASSPGAGSSTDTQYF
DNA: TGTGCCAGCAGCCCCGGGGCCGGGAGCAGCACAGATACGCAGTATTTT